This TCR beta chain was documented in a study of T-cell reconstitution after alpha-beta-depleted transplantation in children. Study conclusions and caveats: One year post-transplant, T-cell counts and diversity were largely derived from T cells produced anew.

Germline CDR1 is MNHEY and CDR2 is SVGAGI. V gave up 4 bases and J gave up 2 bases, with 16 bases separating them. The CDR3 has 16 amino acids. Construction of the TCRbeta library involved unique molecular identifiers. In TCRdb, the PCR reads were re-called with MiXCR into one record per CDR3 protein. Of a few hundred thousand distinct CDR3 sequences in the sample, 10% to 15% were seen once. This clonotype has more than one count but fewer than ten. Its antigen remains unidentified. Sequenced material: PBMCs, mostly from graft donor cells, taken 360 days after TCRalphabeta/CD19-depleted stem cell transplant. The V call is TRBV6-5, the J call TRBJ2-3, with D hard to call. This receptor was identified in a male patient between 5 and 17 years old who had a stem cell transplant for acute myeloid leukemia, so the T cells may come from the graft donor. The CDR3 loop is CASSLDLAPSTDTQYF. The CDR3, as DNA: TGTGCCAGCAGTTTGGACCTTGCCCCTTCCACAGATACGCAGTATTTT.